This TCR beta chain was captured by sequencing in a study of cytomegalovirus exposure and HLA in healthy donors. Trimming shortened V by 7 bases and J by 3 bases, and 13 bases separated the two germline ends. The CDR3 consists of 13 residues. Germline V gene lookup returns CDR1 MDHEN and CDR2 SYDVKM. Amplification used 60 Vbeta primers and 13 Jbeta primers. TCRdb's copy holds only in-frame clones and misses some; the assay was immunoSEQ multiplex PCR. The data hold around 140,000 clones, with 60% to 85% observed a single time. The chain carries TRBV28 and TRBJ2-7; no clear D gene. The receptor was isolated from a man aged 40-50 years in good health and CMV-seropositive. The specimen was PBMCs. This CDR3 is CASIGQNYYEQYF. For the CDR3, the DNA is TGTGCCAGCATTGGGCAGAATTACTACGAGCAGTACTTC.